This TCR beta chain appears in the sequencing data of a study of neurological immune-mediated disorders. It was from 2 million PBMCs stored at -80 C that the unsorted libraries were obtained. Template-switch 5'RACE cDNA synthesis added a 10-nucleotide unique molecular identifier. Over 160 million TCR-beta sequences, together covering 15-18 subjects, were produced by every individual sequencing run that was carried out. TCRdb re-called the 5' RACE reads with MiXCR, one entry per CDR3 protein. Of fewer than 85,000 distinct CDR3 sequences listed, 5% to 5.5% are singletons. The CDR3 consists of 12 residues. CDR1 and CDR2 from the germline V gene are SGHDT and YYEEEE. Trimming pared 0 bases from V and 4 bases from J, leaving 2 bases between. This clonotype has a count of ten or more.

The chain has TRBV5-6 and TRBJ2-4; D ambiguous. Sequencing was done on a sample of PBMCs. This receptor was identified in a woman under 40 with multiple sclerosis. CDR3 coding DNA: TGTGCCAGCAGCTTGGGGAAAAACATTCAGTACTTC. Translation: CASSLGKNIQYF.